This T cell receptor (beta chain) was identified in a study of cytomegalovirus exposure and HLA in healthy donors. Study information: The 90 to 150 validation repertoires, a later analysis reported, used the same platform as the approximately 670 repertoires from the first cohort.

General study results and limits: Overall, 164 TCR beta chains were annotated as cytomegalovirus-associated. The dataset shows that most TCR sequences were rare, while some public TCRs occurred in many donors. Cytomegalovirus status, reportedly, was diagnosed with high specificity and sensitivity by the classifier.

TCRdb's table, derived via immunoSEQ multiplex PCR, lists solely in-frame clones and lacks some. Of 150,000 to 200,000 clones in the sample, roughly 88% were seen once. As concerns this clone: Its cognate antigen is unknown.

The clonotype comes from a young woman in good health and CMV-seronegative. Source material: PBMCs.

The CDR3 spells CAWSPQGNYGYTF. Here the CDR3 DNA reads TGTGCCTGGAGTCCCCAGGGTAACTATGGCTACACCTTC. This rearrangement joins TRBV30 to TRBJ1-2; D possibly corresponds to TRBD1 (5 bases). From germline, CDR1 is GTSNPN and CDR2 SVGIG (reference sequence). Trimming took 2 bases from V and 1 from J, leaving 8 bases between them. The CDR3 is 13 amino acids.